These 4 T cell receptor beta chains were sequenced from one sample in a study of OX40 agonist ivuxolimab in advanced cancers. Clones were sequenced by immunoSEQ multiplex PCR, and TCRdb holds only the in-frame ones, with some missing. Among 65,000 to 100,000 clones listed, around 94% were seen once. Specimen: CD4+ or CD8+ T cells sorted from blood, collected in a trial of the OX40 agonist ivuxolimab. Receptors were obtained from an adult with an advanced solid tumor such as melanoma, head and neck, liver or kidney cancer.

This chain uses TRBV21-1 with TRBJ1-2; the table names TRBD1, a call not compared with the DNA. TRBV21-1 is noted as a pseudogene. The CDR3 has 17 amino acids. CDR3 sequence reads: CASSKEKKFTGTVGYTF. CDR3 DNA sequence: TGTGCCAGCAGCAAAGAGAAGAAGTTTACAGGAACGGTTGGCTACACCTTC.

J is TRBJ1-5 and V is TRBV4-1, with D possibly being TRBD1 (6 bases). Trimming cost V 0 bases and J 3 bases, with 15 bases left between them. Germline V gives CDR1 MGHRA, CDR2 YSYEKL. The CDR3 is 17 amino acids. The CDR3 reads CASSQDFRGGLNQPQHF. The CDR3 DNA reads as TGCGCCAGCAGCCAAGATTTTAGGGGGGGACTCAATCAGCCCCAGCATTTT.

The chain recombines TRBV6-1 with TRBJ1-6, with D tentatively TRBD1 (5 bases). V dropped 5 bases and J dropped 3 bases, with 11 bases sitting between them. From germline, CDR1 is MNHNS and CDR2 SASEGT. The CDR3 is 15 amino acids. CDR3 nucleotides: TGTGCCAGCAGTTTTGACAGCGACTATAATTCACCCCTCCACTTT. This codes for CASSFDSDYNSPLHF.

V usage is TRBV2 and J usage is TRBJ2-3; 8 nucleotides agree with TRBD2. The CDR3 spans 19 residues. Germline values: CDR1 SNHLY, CDR2 FYNNEI. Trimming at V came to 0 bases and at J to 1 base, leaving 12 bases not matched to a gene. The CDR3 spells CASSEASAGGNLRTDTQYF. In DNA, the CDR3 is TGTGCCAGCAGTGAAGCCTCGGCGGGGGGCAATCTCCGCACAGATACGCAGTATTTT.